Listed below are T cell receptor beta chains from one sample, sequenced in a study of blood T cell repertoires in COVID-19. The method was immunoSEQ multiplex PCR; TCRdb's version includes in-frame clones alone and lacks a portion of them. Of hundreds of thousands of clones in the sample, around 83% were seen once. Sequenced: peripheral blood. These receptors were taken from an elderly man with acute or convalescent COVID-19. Each CDR3 is given with its conserved first and last residue. Each record gives: clone size, D gene, V gene, J gene, CDR3 protein, CDR3 DNA. D genes are given only for firm matches. The listing skips clone size in some rows; elsewhere it reads once, few, many or a size class.

>.|TRBD1|TRBV28|TRBJ1-2
CASRRDRGEAYGYTF
TGTGCCAGCAGGCGGGACAGGGGGGAGGCCTATGGCTACACCTTC
>.|.|TRBV28|TRBJ1-1
CASSLGQEAFF
TGTGCCAGCAGTTTAGGACAGGAAGCTTTCTTT
>.|.|TRBV19|TRBJ2-2
CASSTVANTGELFF
TGTGCCAGTAGTACCGTAGCGAACACCGGGGAGCTGTTTTTT
>.|.|TRBV7-9|TRBJ1-3
CASSLGSQGSGNTIYF
TGTGCCAGCAGCTTAGGAAGTCAGGGATCCGGAAACACCATATATTTT
>few|TRBD1|TRBV4-1|TRBJ1-5
CASSQVTGVRPQHF
TGCGCCAGCAGCCAAGTCACAGGGGTGCGGCCCCAGCATTTT
>.|.|TRBV18|TRBJ1-1
CASSPRPTGNTEAFF
TGTGCCAGCTCACCCCGCCCAACAGGGAACACTGAAGCTTTCTTT
>.|TRBD1|TRBV6-5|TRBJ1-4
CATGRQGAGEKLFF
TGTGCCACCGGAAGACAGGGTGCGGGTGAAAAACTGTTTTTT
>.|TRBD1|TRBV24-1|TRBJ2-1
CATSDSGQGVDEQFF
TGTGCCACCAGTGATTCGGGACAGGGGGTTGATGAGCAGTTCTTC
>.|.|TRBV18|TRBJ2-1
CASTDTMVNEQFF
TGTGCCAGCACGGACACAATGGTCAATGAGCAGTTCTTC
>.|TRBD1|TRBV10-3|TRBJ1-1
CAIRRTGGAVDTEAFF
TGTGCCATCAGGAGGACAGGGGGCGCGGTGGACACTGAAGCTTTCTTT
>.|TRBD1|TRBV2|TRBJ2-7
CASSLPRTGSHEQYF
TGTGCCAGCAGTCTTCCCAGGACAGGGTCCCACGAGCAGTACTTC
>.|.|TRBV12-3/TRBV12-4|TRBJ1-5
CASARGNQPQHF
TGTGCCAGCGCACGAGGGAATCAGCCCCAGCATTTT
>.|TRBD1|TRBV27|TRBJ2-3
CASRHERTGLAGDTQYF
TGTGCCAGCAGGCACGAACGGACAGGTCTAGCCGGGGATACGCAGTATTTT
>.|TRBD2|TRBV4-1|TRBJ2-4
CASSQESPRPTSGGGKNIQYF
TGCGCCAGCAGCCAAGAGTCTCCCCGGCCGACTAGCGGGGGGGGCAAAAACATTCAGTACTTC
>.|.|TRBV7-2|TRBJ2-1
CASSLEVSGNQFF
TGTGCCAGCAGCTTAGAGGTTTCAGGGAACCAGTTCTTC
>.|.|TRBV2|TRBJ2-1
CASKTSSYNEQFF
TGTGCCAGCAAAACAAGCTCCTACAATGAGCAGTTCTTC
>.|TRBD1|TRBV2|TRBJ2-7
CASSLGQGGPYEQYF
TGTGCCAGCAGTCTAGGACAGGGTGGTCCCTACGAGCAGTACTTC
>.|TRBD1|TRBV30|TRBJ1-5
CAWSRGQSNQPQHF
TGTGCCTGGAGTCGGGGACAGAGCAATCAGCCCCAGCATTTT
>.|TRBD1|TRBV7-9|TRBJ1-3
CASSFLGTGRDTIYF
TGTGCCAGCAGCTTCCTCGGGACAGGGAGGGACACCATATATTTT
>.|TRBD1|TRBV10-3|TRBJ2-2
CAISESRQGATGELFF
TGTGCCATCAGTGAGTCTAGACAGGGGGCCACCGGGGAGCTGTTTTTT
>.|.|TRBV11-2|TRBJ1-5
CASSLVTVPPQHF
TGTGCCAGCAGCTTAGTAACAGTCCCTCCCCAGCATTTT
>.|.|TRBV2|TRBJ1-3
CASRYGTTSSGNTIYF
TGTGCCAGCAGATACGGGACAACTAGCTCTGGAAACACCATATATTTT
>.|.|TRBV19|TRBJ2-3
CASSGTGLGTDTQYF
TGTGCCAGTAGCGGAACAGGGTTGGGCACAGATACGCAGTATTTT
>.|.|TRBV9|TRBJ2-1
CASSARGSGLNYNEQFF
TGTGCCAGCAGCGCACGAGGTTCAGGACTAAATTACAATGAGCAGTTCTTC
>.|.|TRBV27|TRBJ1-3
CARRNESSGNTIYF
TGTGCCAGGAGGAACGAGAGCTCTGGAAACACCATATATTTT
>once|.|TRBV18|TRBJ1-2
CASSPERTNYGYTF
TGTGCCAGCTCACCGGAGCGAACCAACTATGGCTACACCTTC
>.|TRBD2|TRBV19|TRBJ2-7
CASSGGAYEQYF
TGTGCCAGTAGTGGGGGGGCCTACGAGCAGTACTTC
>.|TRBD2|TRBV18|TRBJ2-1
CASSRGLAGSNEQFF
TGTGCCAGCTCGCGAGGACTAGCGGGAAGCAATGAGCAGTTCTTC
>.|TRBD1|TRBV6-2/TRBV6-3|TRBJ1-6
CASSPMQGASPLHF
TGTGCCAGCAGTCCGATGCAGGGGGCTTCACCCCTCCACTTT
>.|.|TRBV9|TRBJ2-7
CAGRSRGSYEQYF
TGTGCCGGGCGGTCTCGGGGGAGCTACGAGCAGTACTTC
>.|TRBD1|TRBV30|TRBJ2-7
CAWSVDRYYEQYF
TGTGCCTGGAGTGTGGACAGGTACTACGAGCAGTACTTC
>.|.|TRBV18|TRBJ2-6
CASSPESGANVLTF
TGTGCCAGCTCACCGGAGTCTGGGGCCAACGTCCTGACTTTC
>few|TRBD1|TRBV7-8|TRBJ2-7
CASSPTGDEQYF
TGTGCCAGCAGCCCGACAGGGGACGAGCAGTACTTC
>.|TRBD1|TRBV7-9|TRBJ1-4
CASSERKVGTGISNEKLFF
TGTGCCAGCAGCGAACGGAAAGTAGGGACAGGGATTTCCAATGAAAAACTGTTTTTT
>.|.|TRBV10-3|TRBJ1-2
CAISDQGGNYGYTF
TGTGCCATCAGTGATCAAGGGGGTAACTATGGCTACACCTTC
>.|.|TRBV18|TRBJ1-1
CASSPGQANYRNTEAFF
TGTGCCAGCTCACCAGGCCAGGCCAATTATAGAAACACTGAAGCTTTCTTT
>.|.|TRBV27|TRBJ2-2
CASSGGPTASTGELFF
TGTGCCAGCAGTGGCGGACCGACAGCTTCAACCGGGGAGCTGTTTTTT
>.|TRBD2|TRBV14|TRBJ2-1
CASSQLAGGPYNEQFF
TGTGCCAGCAGCCAATTAGCGGGGGGACCCTACAATGAGCAGTTCTTC
>.|TRBD2|TRBV6-1|TRBJ2-1
CASSESLAGTSNEQFF
TGTGCCAGCAGTGAATCCTTAGCGGGTACTAGCAATGAGCAGTTCTTC
>few|TRBD1|TRBV13|TRBJ1-2
CASSLTYGTGVPYGYTF
TGTGCCAGCAGCCTAACATACGGGACAGGAGTTCCCTATGGCTACACCTTC
>.|TRBD1|TRBV5-4|TRBJ2-2
CASSPGQHANTGELFF
TGTGCCAGCAGCCCGGGACAGCACGCGAACACCGGGGAGCTGTTTTTT
>.|TRBD2|TRBV5-4|TRBJ2-7
CASSLGGSGSYEQYF
TGTGCCAGCAGCTTGGGCGGGAGTGGTTCCTACGAGCAGTACTTC
>.|.|TRBV6-5|TRBJ2-3
CASNPQGQGTDTQYF
TGTGCCAGCAATCCCCAGGGCCAGGGCACAGATACGCAGTATTTT
>once|TRBD2|TRBV5-1|TRBJ2-5
CASSEGLAGGQETQYF
TGCGCCAGCAGCGAGGGACTAGCGGGGGGCCAAGAGACCCAGTACTTC
>.|TRBD2|TRBV19|TRBJ2-1
CASSIVVIAGYGEQFF
TGTGCCAGTAGTATTGTGGTGATAGCGGGATACGGTGAGCAGTTCTTC
>few|.|TRBV9|TRBJ1-3
CASSPLPGGNTIYF
TGTGCCAGCAGCCCCCTCCCAGGGGGAAACACCATATATTTT
>.|TRBD2|TRBV3-1/TRBV3-2|TRBJ2-1
CASSQGGTSGRQFF
TGTGCCAGCAGCCAAGGAGGGACTAGCGGGAGGCAGTTCTTC
>.|.|TRBV6-5|TRBJ1-2
CASSYSRGIGGYTF
TGTGCCAGCAGTTACTCGAGAGGGATTGGGGGCTACACCTTC
>.|.|TRBV28|TRBJ2-1
CASRVLGYYNEQFF
TGTGCCAGCAGAGTACTAGGGTACTACAATGAGCAGTTCTTC
>.|TRBD1|TRBV28|TRBJ1-3
CASSLGGQGGGNTIYF
TGTGCCAGCAGTTTAGGGGGACAGGGAGGCGGAAACACCATATATTTT
>.|TRBD2|TRBV5-4|TRBJ2-5
CASSLPGLAGQETQYF
TGTGCCAGCAGCCTCCCGGGACTAGCGGGCCAAGAGACCCAGTACTTC
>.|.|TRBV12-5|TRBJ1-1
CASGLAGTKAFF
TGTGCTAGTGGTTTGGCCGGGACAAAAGCTTTCTTT
>once|TRBD1|TRBV30|TRBJ2-3
CAWTPQGAPDTQYF
TGTGCCTGGACCCCGCAGGGGGCCCCAGATACGCAGTATTTT
>once|.|TRBV3-1/TRBV3-2|TRBJ1-6
CASSPNRAEGNSPLHF
TGTGCCAGCAGCCCTAACAGGGCCGAGGGTAATTCACCCCTCCACTTT
>.|TRBD2|TRBV6-6|TRBJ2-5
CASSLAGAQETQYF
TGTGCCAGCAGCCTAGCGGGGGCCCAAGAGACCCAGTACTTC